This TCR beta chain was captured in a study of T cell responses to AZD1222 COVID-19 vaccine. Study summary: Pooled together were second doses at about 4 or about 12 weeks.

A remark on this clone: Its specificity is unknown.

Profiling relied on immunoSEQ multiplex PCR, and the TCRdb table lists in-frame clones only, not all of them. The sample lists more than 140,000 clones, 88% seen once, with approximately 2.1% in the top ten. Whole-study findings and limits: Seropositive status at baseline applied to only six AZD1222 recipients. Without day 14 samples, only post-peak T cell repertoires were studied. The donor group comprised mostly white British people and more females; the analysis possibly underestimated clonal diversity.

This TCR was recovered from an adult in good health. The source was peripheral blood, collected on day 0 of AZD1222 vaccination.

The CDR3 loop reads CASRVTGSGQLQFF. The CDR3 DNA is TGTGCCAGCAGGGTGACCGGGTCCGGGCAACTGCAGTTCTTC. The chain combines TRBV7-2 with TRBJ2-1, with unresolved D. With 6 bases removed from V and 12 bases from J, the gap between germline ends came to 21 bases. This CDR3 has 14 amino acids. Germline V lookup: CDR1 SGHTA, CDR2 FQGNSA.